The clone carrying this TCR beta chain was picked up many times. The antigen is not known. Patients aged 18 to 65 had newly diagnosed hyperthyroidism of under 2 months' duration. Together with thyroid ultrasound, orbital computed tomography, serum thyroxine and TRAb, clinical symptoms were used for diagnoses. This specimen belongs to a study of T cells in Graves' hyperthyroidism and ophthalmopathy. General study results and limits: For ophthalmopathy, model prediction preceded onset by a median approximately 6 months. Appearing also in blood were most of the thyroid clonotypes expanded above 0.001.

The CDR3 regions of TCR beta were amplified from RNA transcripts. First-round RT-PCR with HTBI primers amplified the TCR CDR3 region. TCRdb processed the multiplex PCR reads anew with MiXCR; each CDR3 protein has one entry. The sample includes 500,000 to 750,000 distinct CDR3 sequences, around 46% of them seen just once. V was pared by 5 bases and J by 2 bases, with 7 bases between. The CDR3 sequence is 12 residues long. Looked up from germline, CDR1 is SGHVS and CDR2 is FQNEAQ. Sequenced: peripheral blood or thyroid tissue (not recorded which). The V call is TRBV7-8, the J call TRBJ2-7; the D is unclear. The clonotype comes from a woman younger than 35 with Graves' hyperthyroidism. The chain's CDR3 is CASSIMAYEQYF. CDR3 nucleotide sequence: TGTGCCAGCAGCATCATGGCCTACGAGCAGTACTTC.